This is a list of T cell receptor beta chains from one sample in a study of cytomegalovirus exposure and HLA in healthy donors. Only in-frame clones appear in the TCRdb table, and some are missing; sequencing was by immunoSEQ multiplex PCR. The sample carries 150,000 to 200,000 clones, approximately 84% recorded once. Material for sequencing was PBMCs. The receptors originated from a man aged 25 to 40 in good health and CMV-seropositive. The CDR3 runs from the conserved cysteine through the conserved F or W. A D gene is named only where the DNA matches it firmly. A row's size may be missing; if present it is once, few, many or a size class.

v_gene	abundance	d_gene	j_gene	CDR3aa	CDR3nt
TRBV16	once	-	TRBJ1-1	CASSQWTVIRARYAEAFF	TGTGCCAGCAGCCAATGGACTGTGATACGGGCCCGGTACGCTGAAGCTTTCTTT
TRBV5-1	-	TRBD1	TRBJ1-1	CASQTGGGNTEAFF	TGCGCCAGCCAGACAGGGGGCGGTAACACTGAAGCTTTCTTT
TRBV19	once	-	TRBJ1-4	CASTPGATNEKLFF	TGTGCCAGTACCCCTGGGGCCACTAATGAAAAACTGTTTTTT
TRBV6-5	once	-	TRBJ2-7	CASSYLTRGEQYF	TGTGCCAGCAGTTACCTGACTAGGGGCGAGCAGTACTTC
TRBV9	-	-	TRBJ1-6	CASSSLTGPESPLHF	TGTGCCAGCAGCTCCCTGACAGGTCCCGAATCACCCCTCCACTTT
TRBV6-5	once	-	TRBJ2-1	CASSGGLPYNEQFF	TGTGCCAGCAGTGGGGGCCTTCCTTACAATGAGCAGTTCTTC
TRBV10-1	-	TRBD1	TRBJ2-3	CASSDRQGSTDTQYF	TGCGCCAGCAGTGACAGACAGGGGTCCACAGATACGCAGTATTTT
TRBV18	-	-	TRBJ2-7	CASSPISDRVSYEQYF	TGTGCCAGCTCCCCCATTTCGGACAGAGTTTCCTACGAGCAGTACTTC
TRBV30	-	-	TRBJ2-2	CAWSDIRLGNTGELFF	TGTGCCTGGAGTGACATCCGACTAGGGAACACCGGGGAGCTGTTTTTT
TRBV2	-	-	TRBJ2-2	CASSGTTGGTGELFF	TGTGCCAGCAGCGGGACTACAGGGGGCACCGGGGAGCTGTTTTTT
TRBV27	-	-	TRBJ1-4	CASSLARGLLNEKLFF	TGTGCCAGCAGTTTGGCCAGGGGCCTTCTTAATGAAAAACTGTTTTTT
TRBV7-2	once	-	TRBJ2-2	CASSLDTNTGELFF	TGTGCCAGCAGCTTAGACACGAACACCGGGGAGCTGTTTTTT
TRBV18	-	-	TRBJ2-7	CASAVGVSSYEQYF	TGTGCCAGCGCAGTCGGAGTTAGCTCCTACGAGCAGTACTTC
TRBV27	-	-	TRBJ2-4	CASSFLGQKNIQYF	TGTGCCAGCAGCTTTCTTGGACAGAAAAACATTCAGTACTTC
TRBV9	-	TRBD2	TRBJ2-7	CASSVAPNPLASNYEQYF	TGTGCCAGCAGCGTAGCCCCCAACCCACTAGCGTCTAACTACGAGCAGTACTTC
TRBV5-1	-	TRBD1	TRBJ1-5	CASSFGTGGQPQHF	TGCGCCAGCAGCTTCGGGACAGGGGGTCAGCCCCAGCATTTT
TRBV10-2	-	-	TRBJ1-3	CASSSAPGASGNTIYF	TGCGCCAGCAGTTCTGCACCGGGTGCCTCTGGAAACACCATATATTTT
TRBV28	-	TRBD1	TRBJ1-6	CASSLPSTGTGVWGPLHF	TGTGCCAGCAGTTTACCCTCCACCGGGACAGGGGTTTGGGGACCCCTCCACTTT
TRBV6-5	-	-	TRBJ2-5	CASTEPGARETQYF	TGTGCCAGCACCGAACCAGGGGCTAGGGAGACCCAGTACTTC
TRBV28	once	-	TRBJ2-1	CASSTYRYNEQFF	TGTGCCAGCAGTACCTACAGGTACAATGAGCAGTTCTTC
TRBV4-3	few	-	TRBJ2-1	CASSQVEGSNEQFF	TGCGCCAGCAGCCAAGTTGAGGGTAGCAATGAGCAGTTCTTC
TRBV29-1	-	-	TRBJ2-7	CSVEVRPDTYEQYF	TGCAGCGTTGAAGTCCGTCCCGACACCTACGAGCAGTACTTC
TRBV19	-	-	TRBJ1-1	CASSIDRDLSGTEAFF	TGTGCCAGTAGTATAGATCGCGATTTATCGGGCACTGAAGCTTTCTTT
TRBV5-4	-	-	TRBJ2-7	CASRFSGSYEQYF	TGTGCCAGCAGGTTTAGCGGTTCCTACGAGCAGTACTTC
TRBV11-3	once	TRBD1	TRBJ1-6	CASSLTGGSPLHF	TGTGCCAGCAGCTTGACAGGGGGATCACCCCTCCACTTT
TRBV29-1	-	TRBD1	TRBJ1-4	CSASTGGDEKLFF	TGCAGCGCCTCAACAGGGGGCGATGAAAAACTGTTTTTT
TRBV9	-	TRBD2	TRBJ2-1	CASSVAGGTYNEQFF	TGTGCCAGCAGCGTAGCGGGGGGAACCTACAATGAGCAGTTCTTC
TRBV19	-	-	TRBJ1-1	CASSTAGTVREAFF	TGTGCCAGTAGTACCGCAGGAACCGTCAGGGAAGCTTTCTTT
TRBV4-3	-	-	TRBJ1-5	CASSQELSGANQPQHF	TGCGCCAGCAGCCAAGAATTATCTGGGGCGAATCAGCCCCAGCATTTT
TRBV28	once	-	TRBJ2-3	CASNWGPRLGDTQYF	TGTGCCAGCAACTGGGGCCCACGGTTAGGAGATACGCAGTATTTT
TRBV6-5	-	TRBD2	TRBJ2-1	CASSYSRAGGPGEQFF	TGTGCCAGCAGTTACAGTCGAGCGGGGGGGCCCGGTGAGCAGTTCTTC
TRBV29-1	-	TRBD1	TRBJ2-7	CSVRGPGSYEQYF	TGCAGCGTTAGGGGGCCGGGGTCCTACGAGCAGTACTTC
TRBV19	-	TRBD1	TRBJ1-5	CASSTRQGRGQPQHF	TGTGCCAGTAGTACCCGACAGGGTCGCGGTCAGCCCCAGCATTTT